These 13 T cell receptor beta chains were sequenced from one sample in a study of shared clonotypes between healthy human individuals. Sequencing was performed with immunoSEQ multiplex PCR; in TCRdb, only in-frame clones are kept and a portion is missing. The sample lists roughly 2 million clones; 85% to 95% were seen once. The specimen was naive CD4+ T cells sorted from blood. The subset is: CD45RA+ positively selected. The receptors derive from a man younger than 30 in good health.

The chain links TRBV2 to TRBJ1-1, with unresolved D. The length of the CDR3 is 13 residues. Per germline, CDR1 SNHLY and CDR2 FYNNEI. Between the trimmed V and J ends, which lost 10 bases and 4 bases, there was a span of 16 bases. The CDR3 bases are TGTGCCACTAGTACGAACGGGATCACTGAAGCTTTCTTT. Translated: CATSTNGITEAFF.

V usage is TRBV6-1 and J usage is TRBJ1-1; unclear D gene. The CDR3 is 13 amino acids. Trimming took 6 bases from V and 3 from J, leaving 11 bases between them. The germline gives CDR1 MNHNS, CDR2 SASEGT. For the CDR3, the DNA is TGTGCCAGCAGGCGGTCGCCGGACACTGAAGCTTTCTTT. Translated: CASRRSPDTEAFF.

This clone has a single count. The chain employs TRBV6-5 and TRBJ1-5; TRBD1 agrees at 8 bases. Trimming at V came to 2 bases and at J to 5 bases, leaving 2 bases not matched to a gene. CDR3 size: 14 residues. Germline values: CDR1 MNHEY, CDR2 SVGAGI. Here the CDR3 DNA reads TGTGCCAGCAGTTACGACAGGGGATATCAGCCCCAGCATTTT. Translated, it gives CASSYDRGYQPQHF.

The V gene is TRBV5-1, the J gene TRBJ2-3; D is undetermined. Trimming took 4 bases from V and 6 from J, leaving 15 bases between them. The CDR3 extends over 14 amino acids. Germline V gene data show CDR1 as SGHRS and CDR2 as YFSETQ. The CDR3 DNA sequence: TGCGCCAGCAGCCCGTCATGGCCATTTGATACGCAGTATTTT. Translation: CASSPSWPFDTQYF.

This clone was counted a few times. The rearrangement uses TRBV28 and TRBJ1-6, with a weak D call TRBD1 (5 bases). Trimming removed 7 bases from V and 6 bases from J, with 13 bases in between. Germline CDR1 and CDR2: MDHEN and SYDVKM. CDR3 length: 14 amino acids. For the CDR3, the DNA is TGTGCCAGCACCTCAATAGGGGTTAATTCACCCCTCCACTTT. It specifies CASTSIGVNSPLHF.

The chain is built from TRBV25-1 and TRBJ1-1, with D tentatively TRBD1 (5 bases). Between the trimmed V and J ends, which lost 5 bases and 2 bases, there was a span of 18 bases. The CDR3 extends over 16 amino acids. Germline values: CDR1 MGHDK, CDR2 SYGVNS. CDR3 sequence reads: CASSPGGGVRNTEAFF. The CDR3 DNA is TGTGCCAGCAGTCCTGGGGGAGGGGTACGAAACACTGAAGCTTTCTTT.

The chain links TRBV5-5 to TRBJ1-6; maybe TRBD1 (5 bases). This CDR3 is built from 15 residues. Germline CDR1 and CDR2: SGHKS and YYEKEE (reference sequence). Trimming pared 0 bases from V and 9 bases from J, leaving 13 bases between. Here the CDR3 DNA reads TGTGCCAGCAGCTTGGCCGGGGGTATCAGTTCACCCCTCCACTTT. It codes for CASSLAGGISSPLHF. Complete variable domain (other parts from reference TRBV5-5 and TRBJ1-6): DAGVTQSPTHLIKTRGQQVTLRCSPISGHKSVSWYQQVLGQGPQFIFQYYEKEERGRGNFPDRFSARQFPNYSSELNVNALLLGDSALYLCASSLAGGISSPLHFGNGTRLTVT.

This chain joins TRBV5-4 and TRBJ2-7; D assignment may be TRBD1 or TRBD2 (5 bases each). Trimming removed 4 bases from V and 7 bases from J, with 15 bases in between. Germline V CDR1 and CDR2: SGHNT, YYREEE (reference sequence). The CDR3 sequence is 13 residues long. CDR3 in amino acids: CASSPGRSREQYF. CDR3 in DNA: TGTGCCAGCAGCCCGGGACGGTCTAGGGAGCAGTACTTC.

The genes are TRBV7-2 and TRBJ1-2; D ambiguous. The CDR3 is 14 residues long. Germline CDR1 SGHTA, CDR2 FQGNSA. Trimming pared 1 base from V and 2 bases from J, leaving 8 bases between. CDR3 DNA sequence: TGTGCCAGCAGCTTAGGTTTAGGGAACTATGGCTACACCTTC. Translated, it gives CASSLGLGNYGYTF.

The rearrangement joins TRBV18 to TRBJ2-3; either TRBD1 or TRBD2 may fit D (5 bases each). This CDR3 region has 17 residues. Germline-derived CDR1 and CDR2 are KGHSH and LQKENI. V was pared by 3 bases and J by 0 bases, with 16 bases between. The chain's CDR3 is CASSPARGSESTDTQYF. As DNA, the CDR3 is TGTGCCAGCTCACCCGCACGGGGCAGCGAAAGCACAGATACGCAGTATTTT.

A single count supports this clone. The chain employs TRBV4-1 and TRBJ1-5; D uncertain. The CDR3 covers 13 residues. Germline V gene lookup returns CDR1 MGHRA and CDR2 YSYEKL. V lost 0 bases to trimming and J lost 10 bases, with 10 bases between them. CDR3 in DNA: TGCGCCAGCAGCCAAGATGAATTGCCACCCCAGCATTTT. Translation gives CASSQDELPPQHF.

In DNA, the CDR3 is TGTGCCAGCAGTGAACAGGGACAGGGTTTTGGCTATGGCTACACCTTC. It specifies CASSEQGQGFGYGYTF. This chain connects TRBV6-1 to TRBJ1-2, with 9 positions matching TRBD1. V was clipped by 2 bases and J by 4 bases; unmatched bases: 8. The germline gives CDR1 MNHNS, CDR2 SASEGT. The CDR3 has 16 residues.

The chain joins TRBV10-3 to TRBJ1-2, with unresolved D. Germline V lookup: CDR1 ENHRY, CDR2 SYGVKD. CDR3 length equals 15 residues. V was trimmed by 0 bases and J by 1 base, leaving 9 bases between them. The CDR3 here is CAISESSRDNYGYTF. CDR3 coding DNA: TGTGCCATCAGTGAGTCGAGTAGGGATAACTATGGCTACACCTTC.